This TCR beta chain appears in the sequencing data of a study of cytomegalovirus exposure and HLA in healthy donors. The CDR3 consists of 16 residues. CDR1 and CDR2 from the germline V gene are MNHEY and SMNVEV (reference sequence). V lost 8 bases and J lost 3; bases outside the gene matches: 11. A multiplex PCR was run with 60 Vbeta primers and 13 Jbeta primers. The table came from immunoSEQ multiplex PCR; TCRdb's copy has only in-frame clones and leaves some out. In the table there are approximately 150,000 clones, 80% to 90% of which are singletons. The table lists this clone with a count of one. The TCR was taken from a girl aged 10 to 17 in good health and CMV-seropositive. V usage is TRBV27 and J usage is TRBJ1-3, with 9 positions matching TRBD1. Sequenced sample: PBMCs. CDR3: CASDHLQGACGNTIYF. The CDR3 coding sequence is TGTGCCAGCGATCATCTACAGGGGGCTTGTGGAAACACCATATATTTT.